This T cell receptor (beta chain) was documented in a study of T cells in Graves' hyperthyroidism and ophthalmopathy. Findings and limits, study-wide: A 13 V-J model separated ophthalmopathy from stable hyperthyroidism. Median prediction lead before ophthalmopathy onset was about 6.3 months with the model.

What was amplified from RNA transcripts were TCR beta CDR3 regions. The HTBI primer set was used in a first-round RT-PCR of the TCR CDR3. Each CDR3 protein is one row after TCRdb ran MiXCR on the multiplex PCR reads. The sample lists 600,000 to 800,000 distinct CDR3 sequences, around a third occurring once. On this clonotype: Its antigen remains unidentified. This sequence may be a read error, since a much larger clone differs from it by one base.

The germline gives CDR1 SGHTA, CDR2 FQGNSA. This CDR3 region has 16 residues. The source is a woman aged 40 to 55 with Graves' hyperthyroidism. Sequenced sample: blood. The chain has TRBV7-2 and TRBJ2-7; TRBD2 agrees at 11 bases. CDR3 region: CASSLVGTSGFYEQCF. The DNA for the CDR3 is TGTGCCAGCAGCTTAGTGGGGACTAGCGGTTTCTACGAGCAGTGCTTC.